Listed below are T cell receptor beta chains from one sample, sequenced in a study of beta chain features in type 1 diabetes. The method was immunoSEQ multiplex PCR; TCRdb's version includes in-frame clones alone and lacks a portion of them. The sample contains 200,000 to 250,000 clones, around 9.9% of which appear only once. Sequenced: central memory CD4+ T cells from blood. All receptors derive from a man between 18 and 29 years old in good health. Both conserved end residues are part of each CDR3.

V	J	CDR3
TRBV5-1	TRBJ2-4	CASSLAGEGYIQYF
TRBV25-1	TRBJ1-4	CASSMLNQLFF
TRBV4-1	TRBJ2-1	CASSLLPLTSGRIEQFF
TRBV7-9	TRBJ2-7	CASSLVGYEQYF
TRBV25-1	TRBJ1-2	CASSPFDGQWYGYTF
TRBV27	TRBJ2-3	CASSLRRLAGDGGRDTQYF
TRBV10-3	TRBJ1-2	CAAGTGINYGYTF
TRBV7-9	TRBJ2-5	CASSWQETQYF
TRBV28	TRBJ2-7	CASSLAPRGEQYF
TRBV29-1	TRBJ1-4	CSVRDRADKLFF
TRBV28	TRBJ2-7	CASRGGTGGEKRYEQYF
TRBV5-1	TRBJ2-1	CASSRDGEAGNEQFF
TRBV2	TRBJ2-3	CASSGLAGADTQYF
TRBV6-1	TRBJ2-1	CASSEARKGGIYNEQFF
TRBV7-3	TRBJ2-3	CASSLGSGTDTQYF
TRBV28	TRBJ1-2	CASSLLTAYGYTF
TRBV29-1	TRBJ2-5	CSGGTGLRGQETQYF
TRBV5-4	TRBJ2-7	CASSLSGNSYEQYF
TRBV28	TRBJ2-5	CASSLSNSQETQYF
TRBV7-2	TRBJ2-7	CASSLAVLIYEQYF
TRBV28	TRBJ2-1	CASSPSTSSSSYNEQFF
TRBV28	TRBJ2-7	CASSPPRQFFGQYF
TRBV30	TRBJ2-5	CAWMGGQETQYF
TRBV2	TRBJ1-5	CASSEQGGNQPQHF